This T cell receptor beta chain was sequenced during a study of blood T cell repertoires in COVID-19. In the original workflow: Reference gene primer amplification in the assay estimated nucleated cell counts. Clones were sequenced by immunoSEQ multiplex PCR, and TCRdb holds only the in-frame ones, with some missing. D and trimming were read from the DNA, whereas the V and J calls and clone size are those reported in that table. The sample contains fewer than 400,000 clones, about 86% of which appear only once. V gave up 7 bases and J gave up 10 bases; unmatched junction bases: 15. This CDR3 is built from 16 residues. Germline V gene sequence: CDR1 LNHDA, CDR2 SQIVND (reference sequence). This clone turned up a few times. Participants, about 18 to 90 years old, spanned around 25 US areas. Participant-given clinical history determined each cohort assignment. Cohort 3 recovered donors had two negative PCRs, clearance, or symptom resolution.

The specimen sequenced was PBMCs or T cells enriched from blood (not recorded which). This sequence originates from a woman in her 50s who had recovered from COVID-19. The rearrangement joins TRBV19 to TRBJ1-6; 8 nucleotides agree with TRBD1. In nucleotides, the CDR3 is TGTGCCAGTAACAACTTGGGGGCAGGGGGCCGGTCACCCCTCCACTTT. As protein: CASNNLGAGGRSPLHF.